This record covers a single T cell receptor (beta chain). Only a few counts were recorded for this clone. Its cognate antigen has yet to be identified. One base away there is no much larger clone; base qualities are not given. The data are from a study of OX40 agonist ivuxolimab in advanced cancers. The study in broad terms: The costimulatory receptor OX40 (CD134) was targeted by ivuxolimab, a fully human IgG2 agonistic monoclonal antibody. The purpose of peripheral TCRbeta sequencing was to test whether ivuxolimab changed TCR sequence diversity and led to clonal T-cell expansion. The monotherapy dose-escalation portion (N of about 57 patients) of the phase I ivuxolimab trial is reported in the paper. Among the approximately 54 dose-escalation patients, 19 had hepatocellular carcinoma, approximately 15 melanoma, 9 renal cell carcinoma and 9 head and neck cancer. A male proportion of nearly 85% and a mean age of roughly 55 years, ranging from about 20 to 80, were recorded for the dose-escalation cohort. Intravenous ivuxolimab was administered to patients every 2 weeks at six dose levels: 0.01, 0.1, 0.3, 1.5, 3 and 10 mg/kg. Partial responses were achieved by three dose-escalation patients, of whom one had hepatocellular carcinoma and two had cutaneous melanoma. Patients were allowed to have had prior anti-PD-1, anti-PD-L1 or anti-CTLA-4 therapy, and 30% to 40% of the dose-escalation patients had been treated with checkpoint inhibitors.

From the germline V gene (reference sequence), CDR1 is MNHEY and CDR2 is SMNVEV. V lost 5 bases and J lost 4 bases; the stretch between them is 17 bases long. From the cysteine up to the phenylalanine, the CDR3 has a length of 15 residues. Only CDR3 DNA remains: 45 bases, in frame from the first base. To sequence the TCRbeta CDR3 region, genomic DNA was isolated from the sorted cells. The immunoSEQ Assay was used for sequencing of TCRbeta CDR3 regions. In its TCRdb copy, this immuneACCESS table keeps in-frame sequences only and misses some clones. Where compared with another copy, unresolved V genes explain less than half of these, and the others have no known cause. In this sample the table shows about 84,000 clones, approximately 80% of which occur a single time. The ten largest make up around 2.9% of the sample. Results and caveats for the whole study, not just this receptor: The antigen specificity of the peripheral T cells that underwent clonal expansion was not determined. Low levels of normalized T-cell clonal expansion were also seen in some nonresponding patients. At doses of 0.1 to 3.0 mg/kg, clonal expansion of both CD4+ and CD8+ T cells in blood was seen between baseline and week 6. After ivuxolimab, more expanded clones were found on average in CD8+ T cells than in CD4+ T cells. In partial responders in the 0.1-3.0 mg/kg groups, normalized peripheral clonal expansion was found to be among the lowest, especially among CD8+ T cells.

Patients with a history of autoimmune disease or receiving systemic immunosuppression were excluded from the trial. Peripheral blood for TCR sequencing was collected from all dose cohorts at baseline, on cycle 4 day 1, and on cycle 7 day 1. The samples were taken from a phase I, first-in-human, multicenter, open-label dose-escalation trial of ivuxolimab. The trial enrolled adults with locally advanced or metastatic head and neck squamous cell, hepatocellular, melanoma or renal cell carcinoma. Before TCR sequencing, CD4+ T cells and CD8+ T cells from peripheral blood were sorted into separate populations.

Recombination connected TRBV27 to TRBJ1-2; TRBD1 is a weak D gene call, 5 bases matching. The sample here was CD4+ or CD8+ T cells sorted from blood, taken in a trial of the OX40 agonist ivuxolimab. The TCR comes from an adult with an advanced solid tumor such as melanoma, head and neck, liver or kidney cancer. The nucleotides are TGTGCCAGCAGTAAGGAGGGACGGGCCCTCTATGGCTACACCTTC. Its product reads: CASSKEGRALYGYTF.